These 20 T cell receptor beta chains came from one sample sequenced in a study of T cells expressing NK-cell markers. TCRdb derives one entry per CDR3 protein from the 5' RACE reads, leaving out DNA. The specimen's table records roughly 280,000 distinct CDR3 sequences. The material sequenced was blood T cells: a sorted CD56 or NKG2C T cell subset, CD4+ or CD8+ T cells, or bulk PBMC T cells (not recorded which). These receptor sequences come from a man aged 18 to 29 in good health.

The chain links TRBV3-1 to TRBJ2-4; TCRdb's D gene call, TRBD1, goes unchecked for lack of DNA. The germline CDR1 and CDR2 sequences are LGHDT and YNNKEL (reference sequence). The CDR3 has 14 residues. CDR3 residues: CASSLRQGMNIQYF.

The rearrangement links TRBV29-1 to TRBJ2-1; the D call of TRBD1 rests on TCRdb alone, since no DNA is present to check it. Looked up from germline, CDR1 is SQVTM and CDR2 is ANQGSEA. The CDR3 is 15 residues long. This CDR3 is CSVGPTGTTYNEQFF.

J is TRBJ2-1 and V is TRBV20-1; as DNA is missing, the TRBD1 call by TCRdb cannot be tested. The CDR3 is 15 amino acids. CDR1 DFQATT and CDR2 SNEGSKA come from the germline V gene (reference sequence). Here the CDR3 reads CSARDSQGNRDEQFF.

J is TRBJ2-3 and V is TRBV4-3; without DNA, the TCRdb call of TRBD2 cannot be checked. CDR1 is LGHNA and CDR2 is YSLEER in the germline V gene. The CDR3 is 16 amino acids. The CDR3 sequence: CASSQGGSSSGATQYF.

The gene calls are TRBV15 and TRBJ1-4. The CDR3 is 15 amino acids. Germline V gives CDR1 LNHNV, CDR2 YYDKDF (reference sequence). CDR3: CATSRAREPNEKLFF. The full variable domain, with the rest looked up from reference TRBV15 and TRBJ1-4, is DAMVIQNPRYQVTQFGKPVTLSCSQTLNHNVMYWYQQKSSQAPKLLFHYYDKDFNNEADTPDNFQSRRPNTSFCFLDIRSPGLGDTAMYLCATSRAREPNEKLFFGSGTQLSVL.

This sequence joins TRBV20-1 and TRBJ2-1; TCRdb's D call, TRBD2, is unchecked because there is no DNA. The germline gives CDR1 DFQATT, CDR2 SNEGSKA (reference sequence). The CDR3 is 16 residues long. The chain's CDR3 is CSARDRGLASYNEQFF.

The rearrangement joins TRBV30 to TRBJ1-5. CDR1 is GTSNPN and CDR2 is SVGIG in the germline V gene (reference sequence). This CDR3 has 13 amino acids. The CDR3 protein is CAWSPEGPQPQHF.

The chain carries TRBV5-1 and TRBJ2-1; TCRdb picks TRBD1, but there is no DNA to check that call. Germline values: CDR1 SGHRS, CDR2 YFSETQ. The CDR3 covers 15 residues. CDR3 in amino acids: CASSINPGTSNEQFF. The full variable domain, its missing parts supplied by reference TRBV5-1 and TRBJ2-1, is KAGVTQTPRYLIKTRGQQVTLSCSPISGHRSVSWYQQTPGQGLQFLFEYFSETQRNKGNFPGRFSGRQFSNSRSEMNVSTLELGDSALYLCASSINPGTSNEQFFGPGTRLTVL.

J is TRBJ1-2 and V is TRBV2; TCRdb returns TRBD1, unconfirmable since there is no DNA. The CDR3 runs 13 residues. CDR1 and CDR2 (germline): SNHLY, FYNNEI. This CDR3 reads CASMYGTDYGYTF.

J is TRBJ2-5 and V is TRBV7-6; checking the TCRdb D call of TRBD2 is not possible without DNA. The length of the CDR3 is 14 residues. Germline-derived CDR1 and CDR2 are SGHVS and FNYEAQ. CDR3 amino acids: CASTATGFQETQYF.

Here the CDR3 reads CASGEGQETQYF. This chain joins TRBV12-3 or TRBV12-4 and TRBJ2-5; TCRdb's D call of TRBD2 is untestable without DNA. The length of the CDR3 is 12 residues.

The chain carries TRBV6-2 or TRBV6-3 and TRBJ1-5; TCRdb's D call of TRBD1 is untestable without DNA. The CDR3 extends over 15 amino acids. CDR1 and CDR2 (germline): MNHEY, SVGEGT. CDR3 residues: CASSWGRGGDQPQHF.

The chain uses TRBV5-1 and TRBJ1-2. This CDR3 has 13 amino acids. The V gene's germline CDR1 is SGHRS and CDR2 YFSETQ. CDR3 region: CASSLDGPYGYTF.

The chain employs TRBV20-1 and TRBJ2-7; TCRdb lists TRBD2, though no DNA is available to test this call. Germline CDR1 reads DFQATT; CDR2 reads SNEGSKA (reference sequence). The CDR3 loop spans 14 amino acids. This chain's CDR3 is CSVPAGTSVYEQYF.

CDR3 residues: CASSIGFGGVNEQFF. V is TRBV19 and J is TRBJ2-1. CDR3 size: 15 residues. Germline V gives CDR1 LNHDA, CDR2 SQIVND (reference sequence).

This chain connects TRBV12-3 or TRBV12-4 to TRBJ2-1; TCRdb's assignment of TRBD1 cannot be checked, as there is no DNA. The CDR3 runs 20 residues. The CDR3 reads CASSLTRDRAARSSYNEQFF.

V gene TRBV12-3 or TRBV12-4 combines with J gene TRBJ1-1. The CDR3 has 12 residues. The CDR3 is CASSLFDTEAFF.

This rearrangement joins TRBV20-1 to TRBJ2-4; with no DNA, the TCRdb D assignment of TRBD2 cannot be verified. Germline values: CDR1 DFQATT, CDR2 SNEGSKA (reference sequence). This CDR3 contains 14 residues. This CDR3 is CSASGDFPKNIQYF.

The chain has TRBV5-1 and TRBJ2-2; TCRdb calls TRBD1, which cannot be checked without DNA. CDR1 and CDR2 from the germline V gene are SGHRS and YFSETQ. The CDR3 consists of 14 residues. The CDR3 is CASSRDRDTGELFF.

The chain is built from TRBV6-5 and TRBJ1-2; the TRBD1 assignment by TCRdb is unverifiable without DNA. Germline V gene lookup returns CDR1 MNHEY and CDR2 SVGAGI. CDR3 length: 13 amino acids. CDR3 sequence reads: CASSYLQGSSYTF.